Following are 22 T cell receptor beta chains from one sample sequenced in a study of CD8 T cells in ankylosing spondylitis. TCRdb re-called the 5' RACE reads with MiXCR, one entry per CDR3 protein. This repertoire shows a few hundred thousand distinct CDR3 sequences, around 10% found once; its top ten account for less than 8%. The sample comprised blood, either unsorted or a sorted T cell fraction (not recorded which). The receptors were gathered from a male donor with ankylosing spondylitis or in good health (not recorded which).

There are many counts of this clonotype. The chain carries TRBV20-1 and TRBJ2-5; 9 bases align to TRBD1. V was clipped by 0 bases and J by 3 bases; unmatched bases: 8. This CDR3 is 16 amino acids long. Germline V gene lookup returns CDR1 DFQATT and CDR2 SNEGSKA (reference sequence). This CDR3 reads CSARDSGQGLKETQYF. CDR3 bases: TGCAGTGCTAGAGACTCGGGACAGGGCTTGAAAGAGACCCAGTACTTC.

Many counts were recorded for this clonotype. The chain links TRBV7-3 to TRBJ2-1; 11 nucleotides match TRBD2. J lost 6 bases, V lost 4 bases, and 8 bases had no gene match. Germline CDR1 and CDR2: SGHTA and FQGTGA. The length of the CDR3 is 16 residues. CDR3 region: CASSSVAGGLGNEQFF. CDR3 nucleotides: TGTGCCAGCAGCTCAGTAGCGGGAGGGCTAGGCAATGAGCAGTTCTTC.

This clonotype occurred many times. This rearrangement joins TRBV5-1 to TRBJ1-2, with D unresolved. With 1 base removed from V and 6 bases from J, the gap between germline ends came to 16 bases. Germline CDR1 is SGHRS and CDR2 is YFSETQ. The CDR3 runs 15 residues. CDR3 sequence (DNA): TGCGCCAGCAGCTTGACTAGTGGCAGGTTCAATGGCTACACCTTC. This translates into CASSLTSGRFNGYTF.

This clonotype occurred a few times. The genes are TRBV13 and TRBJ2-5; D is ambiguous. Per germline, CDR1 PRHDT and CDR2 FYEKMQ (reference sequence). The CDR3 sequence is 14 residues long. V lost 1 base and J 5 bases, leaving 11 bases between the germline ends. The CDR3: CASSLAGVRETQYF. CDR3 sequence (DNA): TGTGCCAGCAGCTTAGCTGGGGTTCGGGAGACCCAGTACTTC.

This clonotype has a count of ten or more. The rearrangement joins TRBV27 to TRBJ2-4; no firm D call. V was cut by 2 bases and J by 0 bases, with 8 bases left in between. The CDR3 totals 15 residues. The germline CDR1 and CDR2 sequences are MNHEY and SMNVEV (reference sequence). The CDR3 region has the DNA TGTGCCAGCAGTTTACGGGTGACAGCCAAAAACATTCAGTACTTC. Encoded protein: CASSLRVTAKNIQYF.

This clonotype occurred many times. This rearrangement joins TRBV20-1 to TRBJ2-5, with TRBD2 matching over 11 bases. The CDR3 has 17 amino acids. Trimming at V came to 3 bases and at J to 4 bases, leaving 13 bases not matched to a gene. CDR1 DFQATT and CDR2 SNEGSKA come from the germline V gene (reference sequence). CDR3 sequence: CSASPSSSGRVGETQYF. In DNA form, the CDR3 reads TGCAGTGCTAGTCCCTCGAGTAGCGGGAGGGTCGGAGAGACCCAGTACTTC.

This clonotype was picked up many times. V is TRBV19 and J is TRBJ1-1; weak D call: TRBD1 (5 bases). This CDR3 is 13 amino acids long. Trimming removed 4 bases from V and 7 bases from J, with 13 bases in between. The germline V gene encodes CDR1 LNHDA and CDR2 SQIVND (reference sequence). The CDR3 spells CASSRDRDGEAFF. The CDR3 DNA reads TGTGCCAGTAGTAGGGACCGGGACGGTGAAGCTTTCTTT.

This clonotype occurred many times. The chain has TRBV28 and TRBJ2-1; D possibly corresponds to TRBD2 (6 bases). This CDR3 has 13 amino acids. From germline, CDR1 is MDHEN and CDR2 SYDVKM. V lost 2 bases, J lost 6 bases, and 8 bases lay in between. CDR3 region: CASSLVGGNEQFF. In DNA, the CDR3 is TGTGCCAGCAGTTTAGTGGGGGGCAATGAGCAGTTCTTC.

This clonotype was seen repeatedly, ten times or more. J is TRBJ2-3 and V is TRBV12-3 or TRBV12-4; D perhaps matches TRBD2 (6 bases). Trimming cost V 7 bases and J 6 bases, with 17 bases left between them. The CDR3 contains 14 residues. The CDR3 region has the DNA TGTGCCAGCACTTCACTAGCCCCACGGGATACGCAGTATTTT. Amino acid sequence: CASTSLAPRDTQYF.

The chain combines TRBV7-3 with TRBJ2-2; 7 bases are a match to TRBD1. Germline V gene sequence: CDR1 SGHTA, CDR2 FQGTGA. The CDR3 is 14 amino acids. Trimming cost V 5 bases and J 3 bases; bases outside gene matches: 3. Written as DNA, the CDR3 is TGTGCCAGCAGCCTTGGGACAGACACCGGGGAGCTGTTTTTT. This sequence encodes CASSLGTDTGELFF.

In its sample, this clonotype was seen many times. The chain recombines TRBV20-1 with TRBJ1-5, with 7 bases aligning to TRBD1. Looked up from germline, CDR1 is DFQATT and CDR2 is SNEGSKA (reference sequence). The CDR3 totals 16 residues. V shed 2 bases, J shed 4 bases, and the junction held 11 bases outside the gene matches. CDR3 bases: TGCAGTGCTAGATTTAGGGGGCGAGGTTGGAATCAGCCCCAGCATTTT. The encoded protein is CSARFRGRGWNQPQHF.

This clonotype came up a few times. The rearrangement links TRBV7-9 to TRBJ2-5; TRBD2 is a possible D gene (5 bases). Trimming took 8 bases from V and 5 from J, leaving 12 bases between them. This CDR3 comprises 12 residues. Germline V gives CDR1 SEHNR, CDR2 FQNEAQ (reference sequence). In DNA, the CDR3 is TGTGCCAGCGGAGCGGCAAAGGAGACCCAGTACTTC. Protein: CASGAAKETQYF.

This clonotype has ten or more counts. The chain couples TRBV7-6 to TRBJ1-5; no clear D gene. The germline gives CDR1 SGHVS, CDR2 FNYEAQ. The CDR3 runs 13 residues. With 5 bases removed from V and 5 bases from J, the gap between germline ends came to 10 bases. CDR3: CASSPYQYQPQHF. The DNA for the CDR3 is TGTGCCAGCAGCCCCTACCAGTATCAGCCCCAGCATTTT.

This clonotype was recorded a few times. This chain uses TRBV12-3 or TRBV12-4 with TRBJ2-1; 10 bases are a match to TRBD1. Trimming removed 3 bases from V and 8 bases from J; junction bases left unmatched: 10. CDR3 length: 16 residues. The CDR3 loop reads CASSLGRDRGLDEQFF. The CDR3 DNA is TGTGCCAGCAGTTTGGGTCGAGACAGGGGGCTGGATGAGCAGTTCTTC.

This clonotype has at least ten counts. The chain joins TRBV5-1 to TRBJ1-3; weak D call: TRBD1 (5 bases). Germline V gives CDR1 SGHRS, CDR2 YFSETQ. V dropped 3 bases and J dropped 4 bases, with 20 bases sitting between them. The CDR3 spans 17 residues. The CDR3 here is CASSWGIRAAVGNTIYF. The CDR3, as DNA: TGCGCCAGCAGCTGGGGCATTCGGGCAGCCGTCGGAAACACCATATATTTT.

This clonotype occurred many times. This chain connects TRBV7-7 to TRBJ2-5; either TRBD1 or TRBD2 may fit D (5 bases each). Germline V gene lookup returns CDR1 SSHAT and CDR2 FNYEAQ (reference sequence). The CDR3 length is 14 residues. The V end lost 5 bases, the J end lost 5 bases, and 15 bases lay between the germline ends. CDR3 amino acids: CASSATGTEETQYF. CDR3 coding DNA: TGTGCCAGCAGCGCGACCGGGACGGAGGAGACCCAGTACTTC.

The CDR3 reads CSAGPTVYEQFF. The CDR3 region has the DNA TGCAGCGCCGGACCCACAGTGTATGAGCAGTTCTTC. The gene calls are TRBV29-1 and TRBJ2-1, with D unclear. Trimming left V 7 bases short and J 8 bases short, with 15 bases between. The CDR3 length is 12 residues. Germline CDR1 reads SQVTM; CDR2 reads ANQGSEA.

This chain links TRBV2 with TRBJ2-7, with TRBD2 matching over 7 bases. J gave up 6 bases and V 10 bases, and 9 bases lay outside the gene matches. CDR1 is SNHLY, CDR2 FYNNEI, per germline. This CDR3 region has 12 residues. CDR3 nucleotides: TGTGCCAACAGCAGGACTAGTGCCGAGCAGTACTTC. It specifies CANSRTSAEQYF.

This clonotype was observed at least ten times. This sequence joins TRBV20-1 and TRBJ1-2, with a possible D match to TRBD1 (6 bases). Germline assignment: CDR1 DFQATT and CDR2 SNEGSKA (reference sequence). Trimming took off 0 bases at V and 0 bases at J, with 17 bases between the two ends. This CDR3 has 17 amino acids. The CDR3 loop reads CSARDRTGKGANYGYTF. The DNA of the CDR3 is TGCAGTGCTAGAGATCGTACAGGGAAGGGAGCTAACTATGGCTACACCTTC.

Written as DNA, the CDR3 is TGCGCCAGCAGCCGAGAAGGGAGGGATACGCAGTATTTT. Translation: CASSREGRDTQYF. The V gene is TRBV4-1, the J gene TRBJ2-3; weak D call: TRBD2 (6 bases). CDR1 and CDR2 from the germline V gene are MGHRA and YSYEKL. V was trimmed by 4 bases and J by 6 bases, leaving 11 bases between them. The CDR3 extends over 13 amino acids.

This clonotype has a count of ten or more. V gene TRBV5-1 combines with J gene TRBJ1-2, with D uncertain. The ends were cut back, 0 bases at V and 0 bases at J, with 6 bases in the middle. The CDR3 consists of 14 residues. The V gene's germline CDR1 is SGHRS and CDR2 YFSETQ. The CDR3 nucleotides read TGCGCCAGCAGCTTGGCCGGCCCTAACTATGGCTACACCTTC. Translation gives CASSLAGPNYGYTF.

This clonotype has ten or more counts. The chain couples TRBV12-3 or TRBV12-4 to TRBJ2-5, with 8 bases lining up with TRBD1. J gave up 7 bases and V 2 bases, and 6 bases lay outside the gene matches. The CDR3 covers 14 residues. The CDR3 is CASSLSQGAGTQYF. The CDR3, as DNA: TGTGCCAGCAGTTTAAGTCAGGGGGCGGGGACCCAGTACTTC.